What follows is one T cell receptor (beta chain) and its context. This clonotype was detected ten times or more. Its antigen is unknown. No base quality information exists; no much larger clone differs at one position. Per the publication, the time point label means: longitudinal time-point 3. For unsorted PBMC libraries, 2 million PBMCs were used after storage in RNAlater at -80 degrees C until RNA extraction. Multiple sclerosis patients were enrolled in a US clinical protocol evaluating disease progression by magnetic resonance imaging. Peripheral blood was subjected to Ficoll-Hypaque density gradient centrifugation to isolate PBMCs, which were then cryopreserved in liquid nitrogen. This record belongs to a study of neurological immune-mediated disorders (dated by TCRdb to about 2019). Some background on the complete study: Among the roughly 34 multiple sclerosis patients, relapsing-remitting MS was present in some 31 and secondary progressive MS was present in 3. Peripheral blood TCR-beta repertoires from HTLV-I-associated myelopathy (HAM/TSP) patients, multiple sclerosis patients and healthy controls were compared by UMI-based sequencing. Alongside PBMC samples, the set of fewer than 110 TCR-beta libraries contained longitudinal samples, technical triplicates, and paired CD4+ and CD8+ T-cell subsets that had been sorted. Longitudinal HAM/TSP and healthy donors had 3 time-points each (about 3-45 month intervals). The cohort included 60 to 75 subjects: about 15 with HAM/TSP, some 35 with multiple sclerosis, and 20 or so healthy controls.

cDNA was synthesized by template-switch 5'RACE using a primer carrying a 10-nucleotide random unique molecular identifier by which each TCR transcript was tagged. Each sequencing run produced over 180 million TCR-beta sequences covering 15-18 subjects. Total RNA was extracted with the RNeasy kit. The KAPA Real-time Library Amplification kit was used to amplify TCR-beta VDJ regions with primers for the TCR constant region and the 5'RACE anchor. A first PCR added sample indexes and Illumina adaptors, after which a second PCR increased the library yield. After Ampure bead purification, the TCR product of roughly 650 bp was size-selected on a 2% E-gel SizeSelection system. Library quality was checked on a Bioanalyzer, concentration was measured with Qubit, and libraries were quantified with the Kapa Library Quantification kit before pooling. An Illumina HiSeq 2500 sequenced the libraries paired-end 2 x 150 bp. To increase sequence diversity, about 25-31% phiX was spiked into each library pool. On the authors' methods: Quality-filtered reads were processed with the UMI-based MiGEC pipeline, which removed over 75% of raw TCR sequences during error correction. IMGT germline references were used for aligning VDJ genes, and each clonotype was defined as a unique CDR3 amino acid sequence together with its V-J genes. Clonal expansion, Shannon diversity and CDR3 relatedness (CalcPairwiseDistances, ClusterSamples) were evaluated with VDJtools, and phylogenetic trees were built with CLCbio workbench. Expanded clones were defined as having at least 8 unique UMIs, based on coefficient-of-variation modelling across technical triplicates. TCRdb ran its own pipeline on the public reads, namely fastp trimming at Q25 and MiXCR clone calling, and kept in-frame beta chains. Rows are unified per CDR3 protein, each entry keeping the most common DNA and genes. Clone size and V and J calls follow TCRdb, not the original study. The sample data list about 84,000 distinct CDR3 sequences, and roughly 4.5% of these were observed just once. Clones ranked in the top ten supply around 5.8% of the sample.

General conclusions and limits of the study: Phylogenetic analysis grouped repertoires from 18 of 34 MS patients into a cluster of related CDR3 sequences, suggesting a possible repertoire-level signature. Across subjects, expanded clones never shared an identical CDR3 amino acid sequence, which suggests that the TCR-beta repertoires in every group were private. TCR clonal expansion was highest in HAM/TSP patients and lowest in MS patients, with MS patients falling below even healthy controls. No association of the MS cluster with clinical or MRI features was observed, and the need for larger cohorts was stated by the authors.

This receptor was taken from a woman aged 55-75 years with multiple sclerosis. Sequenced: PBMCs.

The CDR3 reads CASRPPGGSGANVLTF. The base sequence is TGTGCCAGTAGGCCCCCCGGGGGATCTGGGGCCAACGTCCTGACTTTC. The sequence links TRBV19 to TRBJ2-6, and perhaps TRBD2 as D gene, on 6 matching bases. CDR1 and CDR2 were assigned from the germline V gene (reference sequence) as LNHDA and SQIVND. The junction shows trimming of 6 bases on V and 1 base on J, plus 13 bases between the germline ends. Spanning cysteine to phenylalanine, the CDR3 consists of 16 amino acids. Only the CDR3 DNA is retained, 48 bases long and in frame from the first base.